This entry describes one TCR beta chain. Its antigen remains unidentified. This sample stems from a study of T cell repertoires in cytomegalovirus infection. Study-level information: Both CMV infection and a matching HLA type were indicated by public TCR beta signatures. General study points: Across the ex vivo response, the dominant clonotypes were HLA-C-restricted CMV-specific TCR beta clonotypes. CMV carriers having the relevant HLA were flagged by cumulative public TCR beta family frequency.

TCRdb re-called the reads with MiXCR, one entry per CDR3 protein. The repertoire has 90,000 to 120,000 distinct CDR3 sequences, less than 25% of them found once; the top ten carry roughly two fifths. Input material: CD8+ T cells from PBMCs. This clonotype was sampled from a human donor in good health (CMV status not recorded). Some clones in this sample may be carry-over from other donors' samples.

The CDR3 coding sequence is TGTGCCAACCAGACTTATAGCGGATCCTACAATGAGCAGTTCTTC. Residues: CANQTYSGSYNEQFF. J is TRBJ2-1 and V is TRBV12-3 or TRBV12-4; a weak D match, TRBD2 (6 bases). The ends were cut back, 10 bases at V and 1 base at J, with 17 bases in the middle. CDR3 length: 15 residues.